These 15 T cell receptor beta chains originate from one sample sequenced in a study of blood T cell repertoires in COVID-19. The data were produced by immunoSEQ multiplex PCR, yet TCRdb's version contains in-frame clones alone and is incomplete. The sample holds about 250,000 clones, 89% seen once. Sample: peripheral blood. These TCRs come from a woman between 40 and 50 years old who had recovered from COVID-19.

The CDR3 loop is CASRPSGGETYEQYF. CDR3 bases: TGTGCCAGCAGACCTAGCGGGGGGGAGACCTACGAGCAGTACTTC. The V call is TRBV3-1 (or the pseudogene TRBV3-2), the J call TRBJ2-7; 12 bases agree with TRBD2. With 6 bases clipped from V and 2 bases from J, the junction kept 5 bases outside the gene matches. CDR1 is LGHDT, CDR2 YNNKEL, per germline (reference sequence). This CDR3 region has 15 residues.

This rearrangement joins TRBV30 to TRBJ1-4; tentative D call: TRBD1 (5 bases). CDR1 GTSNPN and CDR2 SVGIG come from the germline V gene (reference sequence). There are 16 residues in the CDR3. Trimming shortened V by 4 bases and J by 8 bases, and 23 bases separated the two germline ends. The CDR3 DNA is TGTGCCTGGAACCCTAACCTATTGGGGCTGGGGGAAAAACTGTTTTTT. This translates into CAWNPNLLGLGEKLFF.

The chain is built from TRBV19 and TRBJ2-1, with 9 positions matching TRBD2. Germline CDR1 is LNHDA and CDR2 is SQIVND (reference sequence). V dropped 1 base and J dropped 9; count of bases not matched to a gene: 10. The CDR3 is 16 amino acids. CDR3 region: CASSIGLAGGRGEQFF. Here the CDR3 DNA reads TGTGCCAGTAGTATAGGGCTTGCGGGGGGGCGTGGTGAGCAGTTCTTC.

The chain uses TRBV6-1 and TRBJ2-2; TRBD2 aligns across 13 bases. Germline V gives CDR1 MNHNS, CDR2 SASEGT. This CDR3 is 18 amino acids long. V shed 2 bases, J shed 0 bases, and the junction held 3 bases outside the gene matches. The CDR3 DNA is TGTGCCAGCAGTGAAAAAACTAGCGGGGGGGCGAACACCGGGGAGCTGTTTTTT. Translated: CASSEKTSGGANTGELFF.

CDR3 in amino acids: CASTPSFENTEAFF. The DNA for the CDR3 is TGCGCCAGCACCCCTAGTTTCGAGAACACTGAAGCTTTCTTT. The chain is built from TRBV5-1 and TRBJ1-1, with unresolved D. The CDR3 length is 14 residues. V was trimmed by 6 bases and J by 1 base, leaving 13 bases between them. Germline CDR1 reads SGHRS; CDR2 reads YFSETQ.

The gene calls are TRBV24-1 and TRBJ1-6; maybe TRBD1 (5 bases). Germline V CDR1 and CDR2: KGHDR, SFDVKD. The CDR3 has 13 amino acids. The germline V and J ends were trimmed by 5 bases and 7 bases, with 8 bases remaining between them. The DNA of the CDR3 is TGTGCCACCAGTGCAGGGCTCAATTCACCCCTCCACTTT. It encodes CATSAGLNSPLHF.

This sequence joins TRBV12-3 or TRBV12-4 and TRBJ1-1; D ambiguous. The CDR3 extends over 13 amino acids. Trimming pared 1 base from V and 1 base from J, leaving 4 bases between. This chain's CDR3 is CASSLGPNTEAFF. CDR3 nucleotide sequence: TGTGCCAGCAGTTTAGGGCCGAACACTGAAGCTTTCTTT.

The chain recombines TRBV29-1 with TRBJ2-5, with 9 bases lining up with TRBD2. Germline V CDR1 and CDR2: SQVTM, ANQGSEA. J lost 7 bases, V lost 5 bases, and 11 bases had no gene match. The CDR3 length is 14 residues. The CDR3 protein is CSVLLREGIGTQYF. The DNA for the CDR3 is TGCAGCGTTCTCTTGCGGGAGGGTATCGGGACCCAGTACTTC.

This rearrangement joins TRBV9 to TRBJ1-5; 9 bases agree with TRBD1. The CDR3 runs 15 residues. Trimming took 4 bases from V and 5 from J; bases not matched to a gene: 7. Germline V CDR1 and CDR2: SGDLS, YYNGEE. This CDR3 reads CASSPQGAQDQPQHF. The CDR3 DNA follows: TGTGCCAGCAGCCCACAGGGGGCGCAGGATCAGCCCCAGCATTTT.

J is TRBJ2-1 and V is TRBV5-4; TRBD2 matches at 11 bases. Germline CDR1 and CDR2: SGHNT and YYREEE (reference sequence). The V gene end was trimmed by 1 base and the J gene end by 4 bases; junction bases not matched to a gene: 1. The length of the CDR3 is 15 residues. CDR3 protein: CASSLTSGGYNEQFF. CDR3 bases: TGTGCCAGCAGCTTGACTAGCGGGGGATACAATGAGCAGTTCTTC.

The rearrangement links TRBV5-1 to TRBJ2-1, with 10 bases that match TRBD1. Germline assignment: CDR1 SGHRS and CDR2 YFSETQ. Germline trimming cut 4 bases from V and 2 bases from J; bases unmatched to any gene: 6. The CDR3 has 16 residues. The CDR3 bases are TGCGCCAGCAGCCCGACCGGGACAGGGGCCTACAATGAGCAGTTCTTC. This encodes CASSPTGTGAYNEQFF. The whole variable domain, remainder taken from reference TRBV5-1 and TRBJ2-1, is KAGVTQTPRYLIKTRGQQVTLSCSPISGHRSVSWYQQTPGQGLQFLFEYFSETQRNKGNFPGRFSGRQFSNSRSEMNVSTLELGDSALYLCASSPTGTGAYNEQFFGPGTRLTVL.

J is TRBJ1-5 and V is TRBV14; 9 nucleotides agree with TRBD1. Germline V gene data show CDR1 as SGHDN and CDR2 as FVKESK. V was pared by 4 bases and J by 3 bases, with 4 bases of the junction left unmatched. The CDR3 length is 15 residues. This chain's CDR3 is CASSLGTGYNQPQHF. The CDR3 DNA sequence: TGTGCCAGCAGCCTTGGGACAGGGTACAATCAGCCCCAGCATTTT.

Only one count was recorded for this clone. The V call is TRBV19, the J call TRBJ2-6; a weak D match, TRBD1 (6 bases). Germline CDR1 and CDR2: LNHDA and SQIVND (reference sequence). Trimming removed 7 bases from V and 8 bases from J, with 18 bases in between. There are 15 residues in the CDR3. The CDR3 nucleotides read TGTGCCAGTACTGATACAGGGTTGGCCTCCAACGTCCTGACTTTC. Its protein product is CASTDTGLASNVLTF.

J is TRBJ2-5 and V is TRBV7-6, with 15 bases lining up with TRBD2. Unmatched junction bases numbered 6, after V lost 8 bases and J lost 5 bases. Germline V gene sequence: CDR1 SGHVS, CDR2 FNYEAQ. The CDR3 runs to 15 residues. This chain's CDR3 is CASGGLAGGRETQYF. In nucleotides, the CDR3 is TGTGCCAGCGGCGGACTAGCGGGGGGGAGGGAGACCCAGTACTTC.

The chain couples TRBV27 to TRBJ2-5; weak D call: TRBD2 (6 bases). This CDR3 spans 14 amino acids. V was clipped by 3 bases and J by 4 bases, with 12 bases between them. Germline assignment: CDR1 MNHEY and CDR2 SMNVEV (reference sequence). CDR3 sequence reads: CASSLWGGSETQYF. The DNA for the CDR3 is TGTGCCAGCAGTTTGTGGGGAGGTTCAGAGACCCAGTACTTC.